The TCR beta chain under discussion was sequenced for a study of CD8 T cells in ankylosing spondylitis. Study outcomes and limitations: Characteristic, it appeared, of ankylosing spondylitis blood was a TCR beta motif of seven or eight highly homologous variants. Past studies reported some motif variants in reactive arthritis synovial fluid and blood. CD8+ cells made up the disease-linked clones, which were relatively rare in peripheral blood.

As concerns this clonotype: Its specificity is unknown.

The V end was cut by 1 base, the J end by 5 bases, with 7 bases between. The CDR3 totals 13 residues. Germline V CDR1 and CDR2: LGHDT, YNNKEL (reference sequence). TCRdb itself ran the 5' RACE reads through MiXCR, one entry per CDR3 protein. The table shows 200,000 to 300,000 distinct CDR3 sequences, with about 30% occurring only once. This TCR derives from a male donor with ankylosing spondylitis or in good health (not recorded which). This chain connects TRBV3-1 to TRBJ2-3; possibly TRBD2 for D (5 bases). Material for sequencing was blood, either unsorted or a sorted T cell fraction (not recorded which). The CDR3 DNA reads as TGTGCCAGCAGCCAAGCGGAGGTAGATACGCAGTATTTT. Translating it yields CASSQAEVDTQYF.